Presented here are 24 T cell receptor beta chains from one specimen sequenced in a study of a mutant IDH1 vaccine in newly diagnosed glioma. Time point specified: baseline, week 1 (first vaccination visit). Treatment reported: pre-vaccination baseline after standard-of-care therapy. The method was immunoSEQ multiplex PCR; TCRdb's version includes in-frame clones alone and lacks a portion of them. The sample yields 75,000 to 100,000 clones, 70% to 90% seen once. Sample: PBMCs, taken from a glioma patient treated with radiotherapy, temozolomide or both. All receptors come from a woman aged 50 to 65 with glioma.

The chain links TRBV7-3 to TRBJ2-2, with D uncertain. The CDR3 totals 11 residues. Per the germline V gene, CDR1 is SGHTA and CDR2 is FQGTGA. V was trimmed by 5 bases and J by 6 bases, leaving 4 bases between them. The CDR3 reads CASSLSGELFF. CDR3 DNA: TGTGCCAGCAGCCTTTCCGGGGAGCTGTTTTTT.

The chain couples TRBV11-2 to TRBJ2-5; TRBD1 might be the D (6 bases). This CDR3 comprises 15 residues. Trimming cost V 3 bases and J 2 bases, with 13 bases left between them. Per germline, CDR1 SGHAT and CDR2 FQNNGV. In nucleotides, the CDR3 is TGTGCCAGCAGCTTGCAGGGGTGGTATCAAGAGACCCAGTACTTC. This codes for CASSLQGWYQETQYF.

The chain links TRBV7-2 to TRBJ1-1; D gene ambiguous. CDR1 is SGHTA, CDR2 FQGNSA, per germline. The length of the CDR3 is 17 residues. V lost 2 bases and J 1 base, leaving 17 bases between the germline ends. As DNA, the CDR3 is TGTGCCAGCAGCTTACCCCTCCGGGAGTCTTCGAACACTGAAGCTTTCTTT. It specifies CASSLPLRESSNTEAFF. Combining the CDR3 with reference TRBV7-2 and TRBJ1-1 gives the whole variable domain GAGVSQSPSNKVTEKGKDVELRCDPISGHTALYWYRQSLGQGLEFLIYFQGNSAPDKSGLPSDRFSAERTGGSVSTLTIQRTQQEDSAVYLCASSLPLRESSNTEAFFGQGTRLTVV.

The rearrangement joins TRBV10-1 to TRBJ2-3; D might be TRBD1 or TRBD2, each matching 5 bases. The CDR3 length is 14 residues. Looked up from germline, CDR1 is WNHNN and CDR2 is SYGVQD (reference sequence). Deletions cut 5 bases from V and 1 base from J, with 10 bases between. CDR3 in amino acids: CASSRPGRTDTQYF. The CDR3, as DNA: TGCGCCAGCAGTAGGCCGGGACGCACAGATACGCAGTATTTT.

A single count supports this clone. The chain couples TRBV25-1 to TRBJ1-1; D is uncertain. This CDR3 has 13 amino acids. Germline CDR1 reads MGHDK; CDR2 reads SYGVNS. V was trimmed by 1 base and J by 0 bases, leaving 3 bases between them. CDR3 in amino acids: CASSESVNTEAFF. The CDR3, as DNA: TGTGCCAGCAGTGAATCCGTGAACACTGAAGCTTTCTTT.

The rearrangement links TRBV5-1 to TRBJ1-2; a weak D match, TRBD1 (5 bases). The CDR3 is made up of 13 amino acids. V was pared by 4 bases and J by 6 bases, with 13 bases between. Germline lookup yields CDR1 SGHRS and CDR2 YFSETQ. The CDR3 DNA reads TGCGCCAGCAGCGTAGTAGGGGAGGATGGCTACACCTTC. This codes for CASSVVGEDGYTF.

The J gene is TRBJ1-3, the V gene TRBV18, with D uncertain. V shed 2 bases and J shed 0 bases, with 11 bases lying between them. Germline V lookup: CDR1 KGHSH, CDR2 LQKENI. This CDR3 has 16 residues. CDR3 DNA: TGTGCCAGCTCACCAGAAATAGAGGGCTCTGGAAACACCATATATTTT. Translated: CASSPEIEGSGNTIYF.

The chain couples TRBV28 to TRBJ2-7, with TRBD2 matching 7 bases. The junction had 10 bases not matched to a gene; V was cut back by 8 bases and J by 3 bases. CDR3 size: 14 residues. Germline CDR1 MDHEN, CDR2 SYDVKM. The CDR3 DNA is TGTGCCAGCGGGATCGGGACTACACTCTACGAGCAGTACTTC. This gives the protein CASGIGTTLYEQYF.

The chain couples TRBV4-1 to TRBJ2-5; perhaps TRBD1 as D (5 bases). Trimming removed 0 bases from V and 5 bases from J, with 10 bases in between. The CDR3 is made up of 14 amino acids. From germline, CDR1 is MGHRA and CDR2 YSYEKL. CDR3 sequence (DNA): TGCGCCAGCAGCCAAGAGGGGCCCGGGGAGACCCAGTACTTC. Protein sequence: CASSQEGPGETQYF.

This chain links TRBV9 with TRBJ2-2; TRBD2 aligns across 8 bases. The CDR3 loop spans 17 amino acids. Germline CDR1 is SGDLS and CDR2 is YYNGEE. V lost 2 bases, J lost 0 bases, and 6 bases stayed unmatched. The CDR3 region has the DNA TGTGCCAGCAGCGTTCCGCTAGCGGGCCCGAACACCGGGGAGCTGTTTTTT. It translates to CASSVPLAGPNTGELFF.

The gene calls are TRBV29-1 and TRBJ2-1; D gene ambiguous. V gave up 4 bases and J gave up 5 bases, with 9 bases separating them. Germline V gives CDR1 SQVTM, CDR2 ANQGSEA. The CDR3 totals 12 residues. In nucleotides, the CDR3 is TGCAGCGTTGGAAGGGCAGACAATGAGCAGTTCTTC. This codes for CSVGRADNEQFF.

The J gene is TRBJ2-1, the V gene TRBV7-8; 9 bases map to TRBD2. V trimming: 3 bases; J trimming: 8 bases; junction bases outside the gene matches: 11. This CDR3 has 16 amino acids. Germline CDR1 is SGHVS and CDR2 is FQNEAQ. The CDR3 DNA follows: TGTGCCAGCAGCTTTAGCGGGAGTCCCACTCTATATGAGCAGTTCTTC. Protein product: CASSFSGSPTLYEQFF.

Only one count was recorded for this clone. One end of the junction fails to match germline, which may point to a read error. The rearrangement uses TRBV5-1 and TRBJ1-1, with 8 bases lining up with TRBD1. This CDR3 has 15 residues. Germline CDR1 is SGHRS and CDR2 is YFSETQ. For the CDR3, the DNA is TGTGCCAGCAGCTTATCACCCAGGGGGCAAACTGAAGCTTTCTTT. Its translation is CASSLSPRGQTEAFF. The complete variable domain, with remaining parts taken from reference TRBV5-1 and TRBJ1-1, reads KAGVTQTPRYLIKTRGQQVTLSCSPISGHRSVSWYQQTPGQGLQFLFEYFSETQRNKGNFPGRFSGRQFSNSRSEMNVSTLELGDSALYLCASSLSPRGQTEAFFGQGTRLTVV.

This clone was observed once. An end of the junction does not agree with germline; a read error may underlie this. J is TRBJ2-7 and V is TRBV29-1; possible D gene TRBD2, 6 bases. Germline loops: CDR1 SQVTM, CDR2 ANQGSEA. The CDR3 is made up of 13 amino acids. The CDR3 DNA is TGCAGCGTCGAAGGCGGTAGCGGCTACGAGCAGTACTTC. Its translation is CSVEGGSGYEQYF.

The chain links TRBV10-3 to TRBJ1-6; 7 bases agree with TRBD1. This CDR3 contains 17 residues. Losses at the gene ends were 4 bases for V and 7 bases for J; bases not matched to a gene: 13. The germline CDR1 and CDR2 sequences are ENHRY and SYGVKD. The DNA for the CDR3 is TGTGCCATCAGTGGACAGCTAGGACAGGTGCGAAATTCACCCCTCCACTTT. Residues: CAISGQLGQVRNSPLHF.

This sequence joins TRBV10-3 and TRBJ1-1, with D possibly being TRBD1 (5 bases). The germline gives CDR1 ENHRY, CDR2 SYGVKD. The CDR3 covers 16 residues. V was clipped by 4 bases and J by 0 bases, with 15 bases between them. The CDR3 sequence is CAISGQGRALNTEAFF. CDR3 sequence (DNA): TGTGCCATCAGTGGGCAGGGTAGAGCGCTGAACACTGAAGCTTTCTTT.

V is TRBV19 and J is TRBJ1-1, with a tentative D call TRBD1 (6 bases). The CDR3 totals 13 residues. Germline assignment: CDR1 LNHDA and CDR2 SQIVND (reference sequence). The germline V and J ends were trimmed by 4 bases and 3 bases, with 9 bases remaining between them. The CDR3 region has the DNA TGTGCCAGTAGTACAGGGGCCCACACTGAAGCTTTCTTT. Protein: CASSTGAHTEAFF.

In regard to this clone: The sample holds other DNA sequences that translate to the same CDR3. The genes are TRBV27 and TRBJ2-1; TRBD2 matches 9 bases. The CDR3 runs to 15 residues. V lost 2 bases and J lost 4; bases outside the gene matches: 3. Germline V gene sequence: CDR1 MNHEY, CDR2 SMNVEV (reference sequence). As DNA, the CDR3 is TGTGCCAGCAGTTTACAGACTAGCGGATACAATGAGCAGTTCTTC. Amino acid sequence: CASSLQTSGYNEQFF.

This chain connects TRBV28 to TRBJ2-2, with D perhaps matching TRBD2 (5 bases). The germline V gene encodes CDR1 MDHEN and CDR2 SYDVKM. The V and J ends lost 4 bases and 7 bases respectively, with 16 bases between them. The CDR3 covers 15 residues. CDR3 loop: CASSSYRGWSGELFF. The CDR3 nucleotides read TGTGCCAGCAGTTCCTACCGGGGATGGAGCGGGGAGCTGTTTTTT.

The chain carries TRBV7-8 and TRBJ2-7; D is possibly TRBD2 (5 bases). V lost 1 base to trimming and J lost 2 bases, with 12 bases between them. Per the germline V gene, CDR1 is SGHVS and CDR2 is FQNEAQ. This CDR3 has 15 amino acids. Here the CDR3 reads CASSLEGSAAYEQYF. The CDR3 DNA follows: TGTGCCAGCAGCTTAGAGGGTAGCGCCGCCTACGAGCAGTACTTC. Full variable domain (outside the CDR3, taken from reference TRBV7-8 and TRBJ2-7): GAGVSQSPRYKVAKRGQDVALRCDPISGHVSLFWYQQALGQGPEFLTYFQNEAQLDKSGLPSDRFFAERPEGSVSTLKIQRTQQEDSAVYLCASSLEGSAAYEQYFGPGTRLTVT.

This sequence joins TRBV9 and TRBJ1-1; the D is unclear. The V and J ends lost 1 base and 1 base respectively, with 5 bases between them. Germline V lookup: CDR1 SGDLS, CDR2 YYNGEE. This CDR3 comprises 13 residues. The CDR3 DNA follows: TGTGCCAGCAGCGTAAACGCGAACACTGAAGCTTTCTTT. This gives the protein CASSVNANTEAFF.

CDR3 sequence: CAWGRRDTYTEAFF. The DNA of the CDR3 is TGTGCCTGGGGAAGACGGGACACGTACACTGAAGCTTTCTTT. The gene calls are TRBV30 and TRBJ1-1, with a possible D match to TRBD1 (6 bases). The CDR3 length is 14 residues. The V end was cut by 5 bases, the J end by 3 bases, with 16 bases between. The V gene's germline CDR1 is GTSNPN and CDR2 SVGIG (reference sequence).

The chain links TRBV7-3 to TRBJ1-1; a possible D gene is TRBD1 (6 bases). The CDR3 loop spans 15 amino acids. Trimming stripped 2 bases from V and 0 bases from J, with 10 bases between. Germline CDR1 and CDR2: SGHTA and FQGTGA. This CDR3 is CASSLDGGLNTEAFF. CDR3 DNA sequence: TGTGCCAGCAGCTTAGATGGGGGGCTGAACACTGAAGCTTTCTTT.

The genes are TRBV19 and TRBJ2-2, with D possibly TRBD1 on 7 matching bases. Germline V CDR1 and CDR2: LNHDA, SQIVND (reference sequence). Trimming cost V 10 bases and J 7 bases, with 25 bases left between them. This CDR3 contains 16 residues. The DNA for the CDR3 is TGTGCCACGCTGGACAGGAAGGTCGTCGGGAGCGGGGAGCTGTTTTTT. Translated, it gives CATLDRKVVGSGELFF.